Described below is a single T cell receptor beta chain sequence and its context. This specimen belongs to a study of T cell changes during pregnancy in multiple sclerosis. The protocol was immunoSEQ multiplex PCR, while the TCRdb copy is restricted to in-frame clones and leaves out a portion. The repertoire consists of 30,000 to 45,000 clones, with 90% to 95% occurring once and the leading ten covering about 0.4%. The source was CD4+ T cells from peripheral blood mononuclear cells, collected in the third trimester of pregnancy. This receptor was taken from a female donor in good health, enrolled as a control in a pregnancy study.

The CDR3 region has the DNA TGTGCCAGCAGCGGACGAGGGGGCAAAGGCTATGGCTACACCTTC. Its protein is CASSGRGGKGYGYTF. This chain connects TRBV9 to TRBJ1-2, with 7 bases identical to TRBD1. Germline V CDR1 and CDR2: SGDLS, YYNGEE. Trimming removed 3 bases from V and 4 bases from J; junction bases left unmatched: 9. CDR3 size: 15 residues.